Presented here are 25 T cell receptor beta chains from one specimen sequenced in a study of blood T cells in healthy people across ages. Primers used in a second PCR of about 7 to 12 cycles were a sample-barcoded 5' primer and a J-beta primer mix. TCRdb used MiXCR to reprocess the 5' RACE reads, holding one entry per CDR3 protein. This table has hundreds of thousands of distinct CDR3 sequences, 53% appearing once. Sequencing was carried out using blood. These receptors all stem from an elderly man in good health.

The chain is built from TRBV6-6 and TRBJ1-2; D is unclear. The CDR3 consists of 11 residues. Per germline, CDR1 MNHNY and CDR2 SVGAGI (reference sequence). With 6 bases removed from V and 8 bases from J, the gap between germline ends came to 10 bases. CDR3 sequence reads: CASSPGEGYTF. CDR3 in DNA: TGTGCCAGCAGCCCCGGGGAGGGCTACACCTTC.

The rearrangement links TRBV9 to TRBJ2-1; 9 bases match TRBD1. Judging by the DNA end, TRBJ2-7 fits better; the J call may be wrong. This CDR3 has 15 residues. Per germline, CDR1 SGDLS and CDR2 YYNGEE. CDR3 nucleotide sequence: TGTGCCAGCAGCGCCCAGACAGGGGGGAGAGAACGGCAGTACTTC. It is translated as CASSAQTGGRERQYF.

The gene calls are TRBV19 and TRBJ2-1; 13 nucleotides align to TRBD2. The CDR3 loop spans 17 amino acids. Germline CDR1 reads LNHDA; CDR2 reads SQIVND (reference sequence). The V segment lost 6 bases and the J segment 6 bases; nucleotides outside the gene matches: 11. The CDR3 DNA sequence: TGTGCCAGTAGCGCTCCCAGTAGACTAGCGGGAGGCAATGAGCAGTTCTTC. Translating gives CASSAPSRLAGGNEQFF.

This clonotype has more than one count but fewer than ten. The chain carries TRBV7-2 and TRBJ2-7; TRBD1 might be the D (6 bases). The germline CDR1 and CDR2 sequences are SGHTA and FQGNSA. This CDR3 spans 14 amino acids. Trimming pared 3 bases from V and 5 bases from J, leaving 14 bases between. The CDR3 loop is CASSLPGAPHEQYF. The CDR3 DNA sequence: TGTGCCAGCAGCTTGCCAGGGGCGCCCCACGAGCAGTACTTC.

This clonotype was seen once. The chain couples TRBV7-9 to TRBJ1-2; TRBD1 is a possible D gene (5 bases). Trimming removed 7 bases at V and 1 base at J, with 19 bases between. Germline V gives CDR1 SEHNR, CDR2 FQNEAQ (reference sequence). This CDR3 spans 16 amino acids. The CDR3 protein is CASTSLRGGLNYGYTF. The CDR3 coding sequence is TGTGCCAGCACCTCGCTTAGGGGAGGGCTTAACTATGGCTACACCTTC.

J is TRBJ2-5 and V is TRBV7-9, with TRBD2 matching 10 bases. The J call may be mistaken, given a closer DNA end match to TRBJ2-7. The CDR3 is 15 residues long. Germline V gene lookup returns CDR1 SEHNR and CDR2 FQNEAQ (reference sequence). This chain's CDR3 is CASSPTSGSIHEQYF. The CDR3 DNA is TGTGCCAGCAGTCCGACTAGCGGGTCAATCCACGAGCAGTACTTC.

The chain has TRBV6-5 and TRBJ1-2; 7 bases agree with TRBD1. The CDR3 covers 14 residues. Germline trimming cut 4 bases from V and 2 bases from J; bases unmatched to any gene: 4. Germline CDR1 is MNHEY and CDR2 is SVGAGI. CDR3 protein: CASSWSTGNYGYTF. CDR3 in DNA: TGTGCCAGCAGTTGGTCGACAGGGAACTATGGCTACACCTTC.

Notes on this clonotype: At one end, the junction sequence differs from germline, possibly due to a read error. V usage is TRBV7-7 and J usage is TRBJ2-3, with D hard to call. Germline CDR1 is SSHAT and CDR2 is FNYEAQ (reference sequence). CDR3 size: 13 residues. The CDR3 region is CASSFRRTDTQYF. DNA for the CDR3: TGTGCTAGCAGCTTTCGCAGGACAGATACGCAGTATTTT.

There are a few counts of this clonotype. This rearrangement joins TRBV13 to TRBJ2-7; 11 bases match TRBD2. Germline V CDR1 and CDR2: PRHDT, FYEKMQ (reference sequence). The CDR3 has 15 amino acids. Trimming took 3 bases from V and 3 from J; bases not matched to a gene: 4. The CDR3 is CASSFWTSGFYEQYF. The DNA of the CDR3 is TGTGCCAGCAGCTTCTGGACTAGCGGGTTCTACGAGCAGTACTTC.

This chain connects TRBV20-1 to TRBJ2-1, with D possibly matching TRBD2 (5 bases). Germline V gene sequence: CDR1 DFQATT, CDR2 SNEGSKA (reference sequence). The CDR3 covers 13 residues. V was cut by 7 bases and J by 9 bases, with 19 bases left in between. Here the CDR3 reads CSVGRVAPPEQFF. In DNA, the CDR3 is TGCAGTGTAGGGCGGGTCGCCCCCCCTGAGCAGTTCTTC.

This clonotype has a single count. The chain links TRBV6-5 to TRBJ2-3; D might be TRBD1 (5 bases). The V gene lost 6 bases and the J gene lost 7 bases, with 14 bases spanning the gap. The CDR3 runs 13 residues. Germline V gives CDR1 MNHEY, CDR2 SVGAGI. The CDR3 bases are TGTGCCAGCAGGCACCTTGGGGCCAATACGCAGTATTTT. This gives the protein CASRHLGANTQYF.

The J gene is TRBJ1-2, the V gene TRBV12-3 or TRBV12-4; D is undetermined. V shed 5 bases and J shed 0 bases, with 13 bases lying between them. The CDR3 extends over 15 amino acids. The CDR3 sequence is CASSPRPESNYGYTF. DNA of the CDR3: TGTGCCAGCAGTCCGCGGCCAGAATCTAACTATGGCTACACCTTC.

This clonotype was counted a few times. The CDR3 protein is CAISETSRSSYEQYF. CDR3 DNA: TGTGCCATCAGTGAGACTAGCCGAAGCTCCTACGAGCAGTACTTC. The V gene is TRBV10-3, the J gene TRBJ2-7; TRBD2 is a possible D gene (6 bases). V was pared by 2 bases and J by 0 bases, with 11 bases between. Germline assignment: CDR1 ENHRY and CDR2 SYGVKD. The CDR3 sequence is 15 residues long.

This clonotype occurred a few times. The genes are TRBV7-2 and TRBJ1-2; 7 bases match TRBD1. V lost 5 bases to trimming and J lost 6 bases; unmatched junction nucleotides: 9. Germline CDR1 is SGHTA and CDR2 is FQGNSA. The CDR3 contains 14 residues. This CDR3 reads CASSANRQGHGYTF. The CDR3, as DNA: TGTGCCAGCAGCGCGAATCGACAGGGTCATGGCTACACCTTC.

This chain joins TRBV10-3 and TRBJ2-5, with 10 bases fitting TRBD1. The V gene end was trimmed by 10 bases and the J gene end by 11 bases; junction bases not matched to a gene: 16. The CDR3 consists of 14 residues. The germline V gene has CDR1 ENHRY and CDR2 SYGVKD. The CDR3 DNA reads TGTGCCACCGAACGCCGGGACAGGGGAAGTGAGCAGTACTTC. Protein sequence: CATERRDRGSEQYF.

The chain joins TRBV10-3 to TRBJ2-1; D is perhaps TRBD2 (6 bases). CDR1 ENHRY and CDR2 SYGVKD come from the germline V gene. Trimming cost V 5 bases and J 0 bases, with 17 bases left between them. The CDR3 loop spans 17 amino acids. The CDR3 here is CAISSTSQRSSYNEQFF. Here the CDR3 DNA reads TGTGCCATCAGTTCCACTAGCCAGAGGAGCTCCTACAATGAGCAGTTCTTC.

The rearrangement joins TRBV7-2 to TRBJ2-7, with a tentative D call TRBD2 (5 bases). The CDR3 covers 12 residues. CDR1 and CDR2 (germline): SGHTA, FQGNSA. Trimming left V 5 bases short and J 8 bases short, with 13 bases between. Here the CDR3 reads CASSRGLGKQYF. CDR3 nucleotides: TGTGCCAGCAGCCGAGGACTGGGGAAGCAGTACTTC.

This clonotype was observed a few times. This rearrangement joins TRBV7-8 to TRBJ2-7; TRBD1 matches at 8 bases. Germline assignment: CDR1 SGHVS and CDR2 FQNEAQ. Germline trimming cut 5 bases from V and 0 bases from J; bases unmatched to any gene: 6. The CDR3 runs to 15 residues. CDR3 DNA: TGTGCCAGCAGCGACCGGACAGGGAGCTCCTACGAGCAGTACTTC. This encodes CASSDRTGSSYEQYF.

The rearrangement links TRBV14 to TRBJ2-1, with D perhaps matching TRBD1 (5 bases). V was cut by 1 base and J by 0 bases, with 13 bases left in between. The CDR3 covers 17 residues. The germline CDR1 and CDR2 sequences are SGHDN and FVKESK. As DNA, the CDR3 is TGTGCCAGCAGCCAAGGTAGGGGAAGGAGCTCCTACAATGAGCAGTTCTTC. It is translated as CASSQGRGRSSYNEQFF.

The V gene is TRBV20-1, the J gene TRBJ2-1, with 8 bases matching TRBD2. Germline CDR1 DFQATT, CDR2 SNEGSKA (reference sequence). CDR3 length: 15 amino acids. V lost 1 base, J lost 0 bases, and 2 bases stayed unmatched. The CDR3 nucleotides read TGCAGTGCTAGAGTGAGCGGGGGCTCCTACAATGAGCAGTTCTTC. Translating gives CSARVSGGSYNEQFF.

This clonotype turned up a few times. The chain is built from TRBV9 and TRBJ2-7, with TRBD2 matching over 8 bases. V was pared by 0 bases and J by 2 bases, with 4 bases of the junction left unmatched. Germline V gene data show CDR1 as SGDLS and CDR2 as YYNGEE. CDR3 size: 15 residues. CDR3 DNA sequence: TGTGCCAGCAGCGTAGCGGGAGGGCCGACCTACGAGCAGTACTTC. This sequence encodes CASSVAGGPTYEQYF.

A word on this clonotype: A read error may produce the germline difference seen at one junction end. The genes are TRBV6-4 and TRBJ1-1; 7 bases are a match to TRBD1. Germline loops: CDR1 MRHNA, CDR2 SNTAGT. CDR3 length: 15 residues. The chain's CDR3 is CTSRGTAGGNTEAFF. CDR3 in DNA: TGTACCAGCAGGGGGACAGCCGGGGGGAACACTGAAGCTTTCTTT.

The chain carries TRBV6-1 and TRBJ2-2; D gene uncertain. The germline CDR1 and CDR2 sequences are MNHNS and SASEGT. The length of the CDR3 is 14 residues. V gave up 6 bases and J gave up 5 bases, with 13 bases separating them. In DNA form, the CDR3 reads TGTGCCAGCAGCGTGACTTTAAAAACCGGGGAGCTGTTTTTT. Protein product: CASSVTLKTGELFF.

This clonotype has a handful of counts. The chain is built from TRBV10-2 and TRBJ1-2; D is perhaps TRBD1 (5 bases). This CDR3 has 15 amino acids. Trimming pared 2 bases from V and 2 bases from J, leaving 12 bases between. Germline-derived CDR1 and CDR2 are WSHSY and SAAADI. As DNA, the CDR3 is TGCGCCAGCAGTGAGCCGTCGGGGGAGAACTATGGCTACACCTTC. Translated, it gives CASSEPSGENYGYTF.

J is TRBJ2-3 and V is TRBV29-1; 8 bases map to TRBD2. The CDR3 is made up of 12 amino acids. V gave up 7 bases and J gave up 3 bases; unmatched junction bases: 3. The germline CDR1 and CDR2 sequences are SQVTM and ANQGSEA. Written as DNA, the CDR3 is TGCAGCGGGACTAGCAAGACAGATACGCAGTATTTT. Translation: CSGTSKTDTQYF.